The clone carrying this T cell receptor (beta chain) was seen a single time. PCR involved 60 Vbeta and 13 Jbeta primers. Repertoires were generated with immunoSEQ multiplex PCR, while TCRdb's copy carries only in-frame clones and drops some. Of 150,000 to 200,000 clones in the sample, nearly 80% were seen once. The CDR3 loop spans 16 amino acids. V lost 2 bases, J lost 5 bases, and 7 bases stayed unmatched. Germline V gives CDR1 MNHEY, CDR2 SMNVEV (reference sequence). The sample comes from a study of cytomegalovirus exposure and HLA in healthy donors. The chain has TRBV27 and TRBJ2-1; TRBD1 agrees at 9 bases. The sequencing input was PBMCs. The TCR originated in a man in his forties or fifties in good health and CMV-seropositive. The CDR3 loop reads CASSLLGTGRHNEQFF. The CDR3 nucleotides read TGTGCCAGCAGTTTACTCGGGACAGGGCGGCACAATGAGCAGTTCTTC.